The rows below give T cell receptor beta chains drawn from one sample of a study of regulatory T cells in long-lasting Graves disease. TCRdb called the multiplex PCR reads again in MiXCR, with one record for every CDR3 protein. This repertoire shows 350,000 to 450,000 distinct CDR3 sequences, roughly 21% found once; its top ten account for 14%. Specimen: peripheral blood mononuclear cells (PBMCs), collected when the disease was refractory, from a patient treated with antithyroid drugs. These TCRs come from a female donor with Graves disease. Each CDR3 is given with its conserved first and last residue. Fields, in order: J gene, V gene, clone size, D gene, CDR3 protein, CDR3 DNA. A D gene is named only where the DNA matches it firmly. Size values are once, few and many counts, or a class for expanded clones, and some rows have none.

>TRBJ1-2|TRBV5-1|many|.
CASSLRETNYGYTF
TGCGCCAGCAGCTTGAGGGAGACAAATTATGGCTACACCTTC
>TRBJ2-7|TRBV7-9|many|TRBD1
CASSSTGQGFHEQYF
TGTGCCAGCAGCTCAACGGGACAGGGCTTCCACGAGCAGTACTTC
>TRBJ1-1|TRBV27|.|TRBD1
CASRVTQGARNTEAFF
TGTGCCAGCAGGGTTACACAGGGGGCGCGGAACACTGAAGCTTTCTTT
>TRBJ2-6|TRBV6-2/TRBV6-3|few|.
CASNQGANVLTF
TGTGCCAGCAATCAAGGGGCCAACGTCCTGACTTTC
>TRBJ2-5|TRBV7-9|many|.
CASSPGGFGIMETQYF
TGTGCCAGCAGCCCAGGAGGGTTCGGTATAATGGAGACCCAGTACTTC
>TRBJ2-7|TRBV11-2|many|.
CASSRIYEQYF
TGTGCCAGCAGCCGGATCTACGAGCAGTACTTC
>TRBJ2-7|TRBV5-6|many|TRBD1
CASSEPGTANYEQYF
TGTGCCAGCAGCGAGCCCGGGACAGCTAACTACGAGCAGTACTTC
>TRBJ2-7|TRBV2|many|TRBD2
CASGLAGGSYEQYF
TGTGCCAGCGGACTAGCGGGAGGCTCCTACGAGCAGTACTTC
>TRBJ2-4|TRBV5-1|.|.
CASRLGVGGIDIQYF
TGCGCCAGCAGACTTGGGGTAGGGGGTATTGACATTCAGTACTTC
>TRBJ2-7|TRBV27|.|.
CASSFGRVGEQYF
TGTGCCAGCAGTTTTGGAAGGGTCGGCGAGCAGTACTTC
>TRBJ2-2|TRBV28|many|TRBD1
CASSLYWTGDTGELFF
TGTGCCAGCAGTTTATATTGGACAGGGGACACCGGGGAGTTGTTTTTT
>TRBJ1-6|TRBV11-2|.|.
CASSLDWAGNSPLHF
TGTGCCAGCAGCTTGGATTGGGCAGGAAATTCACCCCTCCACTTT
>TRBJ1-1|TRBV9|many|.
CASSDNPEEYEAFF
TGTGCCAGCAGCGACAACCCCGAGGAGTATGAAGCTTTCTTT
>TRBJ1-2|TRBV19|many|.
CASSSQGALHRGYTF
TGTGCCAGTAGTAGTCAAGGGGCTCTCCATCGTGGCTACACCTTC
>TRBJ2-2|TRBV2|.|TRBD1
CASSTDRGPDTGELFF
TGTGCCAGCAGTACCGACAGGGGGCCGGACACCGGGGAGCTGTTTTTT
>TRBJ2-7|TRBV7-9|many|.
CASSRDWSYEQYF
TGTGCCAGCAGCCGGGACTGGTCCTACGAGCAGTACTTC
>TRBJ1-5|TRBV7-9|.|.
CASSSTPGNQPQHF
TGTGCCAGCAGCTCCACGCCAGGAAATCAGCCCCAGCATTTT
>TRBJ1-5|TRBV28|many|.
CASSSEPSNQPQHF
TGTGCCAGCAGTTCGGAGCCTAGCAATCAGCCCCAGCATTTT
>TRBJ2-7|TRBV11-2|.|.
CASSLTGEVYEQYF
TGTGCCAGCAGCTTAACCGGGGAGGTATACGAGCAGTACTTC
>TRBJ1-1|TRBV7-3|.|.
CASSFTGTSEAFF
TGTGCCAGCAGCTTTACCGGGACATCGGAAGCTTTCTTT
>TRBJ2-4|TRBV28|few|TRBD1
CASSPGQGPPYF
TGTGCCAGCAGTCCAGGACAGGGACCCCCCTATTTC
>TRBJ1-1|TRBV28|many|.
CASSPPGSLTEAFF
TGTGCCAGCAGTCCCCCAGGGAGTCTCACTGAAGCTTTCTTT
>TRBJ2-2|TRBV6-1|.|.
CASSGDATGELFF
TGTGCCAGCAGTGGTGACGCCACCGGGGAGCTGTTTTTT
>TRBJ2-2|TRBV27|many|TRBD2
CASSHSGRGNTGELFF
TGTGCCAGCAGCCATAGCGGGAGGGGGAACACCGGGGAGCTGTTTTTT
>TRBJ1-1|TRBV28|many|.
CASLGGAIGNTEAFF
TGTGCCTCCCTAGGGGGGGCGATCGGGAACACTGAAGCTTTCTTT
>TRBJ2-7|TRBV28|.|.
CASSLESAVGEQYF
TGTGCCAGCAGCCTGGAGAGTGCGGTGGGCGAGCAGTACTTC
>TRBJ1-2|TRBV28|many|.
CASSYTSGSGYTF
TGTGCCAGCAGTTACACGAGCGGGTCCGGCTACACCTTC
>TRBJ1-4|TRBV2|many|.
CASSETVQGTNEKLFF
TGTGCCAGCAGTGAAACGGTACAGGGCACTAATGAAAAACTGTTTTTT
>TRBJ2-3|TRBV10-3|.|.
CATRDTYTDTQYF
TGTGCCACCCGGGACACTTACACAGATACGCAGTATTTT
>TRBJ2-7|TRBV4-1|few|.
CASSQVGGRTYEQYF
TGCGCCAGCAGCCAAGTCGGGGGGCGAACCTACGAGCAGTACTTC
>TRBJ2-3|TRBV10-3|few|.
CAISTEGRDTQYF
TGTGCCATCAGTACTGAGGGCAGGGATACGCAGTATTTT
>TRBJ2-5|TRBV5-1|.|.
CASSGEGAAAETQYF
TGCGCCAGCAGCGGGGAGGGGGCGGCGGCGGAGACCCAGTACTTC
>TRBJ1-4|TRBV20-1|.|.
CSAPPGGTNEKLFF
TGCAGTGCGCCTCCGGGGGGAACTAATGAAAAACTGTTTTTT
>TRBJ2-7|TRBV15|many|.
CATSRAPNRQREQYF
TGTGCCACCAGCAGAGCCCCGAATCGACAGAGAGAGCAGTACTTC
>TRBJ2-2|TRBV28|.|.
CASKETGKNTGELLF
TGTGCCAGCAAAGAAACAGGGAAGAACACCGGGGAGCTGCTTTTT
>TRBJ2-1|TRBV2|.|TRBD1
CASRDHRGPKDEQFF
TGTGCCAGCAGGGACCACAGGGGGCCAAAGGATGAGCAGTTCTTC
>TRBJ2-4|TRBV3-1|many|.
CASSQGRGNIQYF
TGTGCCAGCAGCCAAGGGCGGGGAAACATTCAGTACTTC
>TRBJ2-5|TRBV2|many|.
CASSESTFQETQYF
TGTGCCAGCAGTGAAAGCACGTTCCAAGAGACCCAGTACTTC
>TRBJ2-2|TRBV7-3|.|TRBD2
CASSLNSAGGPNTGELVF
TGTGCCAGCAGCTTAAATTCAGCGGGAGGCCCGAACACCGGGGAGCTGGTTTTT
>TRBJ1-1|TRBV6-1|many|.
CASNARRDITEAFF
TGTGCCAGCAACGCCAGAAGGGACATCACTGAAGCTTTCTTT
>TRBJ2-5|TRBV7-9|.|.
CASSSGTLETQYF
TGTGCCAGCAGCTCCGGGACCCTCGAGACCCAGTACTTC
>TRBJ1-2|TRBV5-6|.|TRBD1
CASSLAGTGTPDGYTF
TGTGCCAGCAGCCTTGCCGGGACAGGGACCCCTGATGGCTACACCTTC
>TRBJ1-2|TRBV5-1|few|.
CASSPSPGDGYTF
TGCGCCAGCAGCCCTTCCCCAGGGGATGGCTACACCTTC
>TRBJ1-6|TRBV7-3|.|.
CASSSQGRDSPLHF
TGTGCCAGCAGTTCACAGGGCCGGGATTCACCCCTCCACTTT
>TRBJ2-1|TRBV19|.|TRBD2
CASSTKTSGTIYNEQFF
TGTGCCAGTAGTACGAAGACTAGCGGGACCATCTACAATGAGCAGTTCTTC